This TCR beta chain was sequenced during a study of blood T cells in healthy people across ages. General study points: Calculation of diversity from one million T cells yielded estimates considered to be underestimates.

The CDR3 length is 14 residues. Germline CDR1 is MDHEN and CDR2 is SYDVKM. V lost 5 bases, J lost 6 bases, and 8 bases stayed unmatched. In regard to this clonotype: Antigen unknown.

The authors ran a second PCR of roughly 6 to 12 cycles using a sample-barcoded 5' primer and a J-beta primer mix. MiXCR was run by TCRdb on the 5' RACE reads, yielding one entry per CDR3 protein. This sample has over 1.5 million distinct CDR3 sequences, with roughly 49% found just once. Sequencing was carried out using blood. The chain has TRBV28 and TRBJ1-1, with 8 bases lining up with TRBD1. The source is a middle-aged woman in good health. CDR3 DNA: TGTGCCAGCAGTCACGGACAGGGTCGAGCTGAAGCTTTCTTT. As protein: CASSHGQGRAEAFF. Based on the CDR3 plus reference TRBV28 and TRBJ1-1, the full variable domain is DVKVTQSSRYLVKRTGEKVFLECVQDMDHENMFWYRQDPGLGLRLIYFSYDVKMKEKGDIPEGYSVSREKKERFSLILESASTNQTSMYLCASSHGQGRAEAFFGQGTRLTVV.